Here is one T cell receptor beta chain with its context. This entry belongs to a study of OX40 agonist ivuxolimab in advanced cancers. Looking at the study overall: A diagnosis of hepatocellular carcinoma, melanoma, renal cell or head and neck cancer was present in dose-escalation patients. Three patients, one with hepatocellular carcinoma and two with cutaneous melanoma, achieved partial responses.

Some clones are missing from TCRdb's copy, which holds only in-frame ones; the method was immunoSEQ multiplex PCR. In the table there are 15,000 to 25,000 clones, about 89% of which are singletons. The CDR3 sequence is 17 residues long. With 5 bases clipped from V and 3 bases from J, the junction kept 11 bases outside the gene matches. Germline CDR1 MDHEN, CDR2 SYDVKM. Sequences were derived from CD4+ or CD8+ T cells sorted from blood, sampled in a trial of the OX40 agonist ivuxolimab. The chain joins TRBV28 to TRBJ2-1; 9 bases are a match to TRBD2. This clonotype was obtained from an adult with an advanced solid tumor such as melanoma, head and neck, liver or kidney cancer. The CDR3 DNA sequence: TGTGCCAGCAGTCTAAGCGGGAGGAGCAACGGCTACAATGAGCAGTTCTTC. Translated: CASSLSGRSNGYNEQFF.